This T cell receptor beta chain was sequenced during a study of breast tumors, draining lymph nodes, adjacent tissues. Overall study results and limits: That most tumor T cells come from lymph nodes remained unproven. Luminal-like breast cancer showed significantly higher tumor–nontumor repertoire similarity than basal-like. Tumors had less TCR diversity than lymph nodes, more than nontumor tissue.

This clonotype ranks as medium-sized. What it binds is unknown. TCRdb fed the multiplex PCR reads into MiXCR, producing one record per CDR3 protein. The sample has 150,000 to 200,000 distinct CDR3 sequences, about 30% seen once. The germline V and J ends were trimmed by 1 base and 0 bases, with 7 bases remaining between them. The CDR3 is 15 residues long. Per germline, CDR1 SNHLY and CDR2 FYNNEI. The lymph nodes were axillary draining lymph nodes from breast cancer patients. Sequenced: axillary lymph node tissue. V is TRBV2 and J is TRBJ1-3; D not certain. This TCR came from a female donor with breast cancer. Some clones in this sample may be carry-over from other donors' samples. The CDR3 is CASSEEGLSGNTIYF. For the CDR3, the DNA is TGTGCCAGCAGTGAAGAGGGCCTCTCTGGAAACACCATATATTTT.